Below, 10 T cell receptor beta chains from the same sample are listed, as sequenced in a study of T cells in Graves' hyperthyroidism and ophthalmopathy. The investigators amplified TCR beta CDR3 regions from RNA transcripts. First-round RT-PCR with HTBI primers amplified the TCR CDR3 region. In TCRdb, the multiplex PCR reads were re-called with MiXCR into one record per CDR3 protein. The data show nearly 600,000 distinct CDR3 sequences, with 14% seen just once and more than 4.5% held by the top ten. The source material was blood. Receptor source: a woman aged 25-40 years with Graves' hyperthyroidism that later progressed to Graves' ophthalmopathy.

Details on this clonotype: Because it lacks the conserved phenylalanine or tryptophan at the end, this CDR3 is likely a read error. The V call is TRBV5-1, the J call TRBJ2-1; TRBD2 aligns across 11 bases. The CDR3 has 16 residues. Unmatched junction bases numbered 5, after V lost 3 bases and J lost 3 bases. CDR1 is SGHRS, CDR2 YFSETQ, per germline. The CDR3 sequence: CASSSLAGESYNEQFL. As DNA, the CDR3 is TGCGCCAGCAGCTCACTAGCGGGGGAGAGCTACAATGAGCAGTTCCTC.

This clonotype was counted ten times or more. The chain uses TRBV11-1 and TRBJ1-2, with D hard to call. CDR3 length equals 12 residues. V lost 1 base and J lost 7, with 7 bases in between. Germline V CDR1 and CDR2: SGHAT, FQDESV (reference sequence). CDR3 nucleotide sequence: TGTGCCAGCAGCTTAGAGGGAGTTGGCTACACCTTC. Its protein is CASSLEGVGYTF.

The sample holds many counts of this clonotype. V gene TRBV11-3 combines with J gene TRBJ2-1, with 13 bases that match TRBD2. V gave up 5 bases and J gave up 8 bases; unmatched junction bases: 3. CDR3 size: 14 residues. From germline, CDR1 is SGHNT and CDR2 YENEEA. The CDR3 here is CASSGLAGADEQFF. In DNA form, the CDR3 reads TGTGCCAGCAGCGGACTAGCGGGAGCCGATGAGCAGTTCTTC.

This clonotype was observed many times. The chain is built from TRBV28 and TRBJ2-7; 8 positions match TRBD1. The germline V gene encodes CDR1 MDHEN and CDR2 SYDVKM. CDR3 size: 14 residues. The trim removed 3 bases at V and 3 bases at J, leaving 4 bases unmatched. The CDR3 DNA reads as TGTGCCAGCAGTTTGACAGGGGCCGGCTACGAGCAGTACTTC. It yields the protein CASSLTGAGYEQYF.

Details on this clonotype: A much larger clonotype is one base distant, so this may be a read error. The chain combines TRBV12-3 or TRBV12-4 with TRBJ2-1, with 10 bases lining up with TRBD1. Trimming took 1 base from V and 12 from J; bases not matched to a gene: 9. The CDR3 totals 15 residues. Written as DNA, the CDR3 is TGTGCCAGCAGTTTAGTGGGACAGGGGTTTCATGGGCAGTTCTTC. Its translation is CASSLVGQGFHGQFF.

This clonotype appeared a few times. The CDR3 loop is CASSSPGQIDTQYF. DNA for the CDR3: TGTGCCAGCAGTTCCCCGGGACAGATCGATACGCAGTATTTT. V and J are TRBV12-3 or TRBV12-4 and TRBJ2-3, with 7 bases lining up with TRBD1. Trimming removed 4 bases from V and 6 bases from J; junction bases left unmatched: 7. The length of the CDR3 is 14 residues.

There are many counts of this clonotype. The V and J genes are TRBV10-3 and TRBJ2-5; the match to TRBD1 covers 10 bases. The junction had 5 bases not matched to a gene; V was cut back by 10 bases and J by 3 bases. CDR3 size: 13 residues. Germline assignment: CDR1 ENHRY and CDR2 SYGVKD. The CDR3 sequence is CATSGTGEETQYF. The CDR3 DNA reads as TGTGCCACCTCCGGGACAGGGGAAGAGACCCAGTACTTC.

This clonotype was seen a handful of times. The chain joins TRBV4-2 to TRBJ2-7; no clear D gene. This CDR3 contains 17 residues. V lost 3 bases to trimming and J lost 0 bases, with 18 bases between them. The V gene's germline CDR1 is LGHNA and CDR2 YNFKEQ. In nucleotides, the CDR3 is TGTGCCAGCAGCCAGGCCCCCCTCTGGGTCGACTCCTACGAGCAGTACTTC. It is translated as CASSQAPLWVDSYEQYF.

This clonotype came up a few times. The genes are TRBV30 and TRBJ1-1; TRBD1 might be the D (5 bases). CDR1 and CDR2 (germline): GTSNPN, SVGIG (reference sequence). V dropped 3 bases and J dropped 0 bases, with 11 bases sitting between them. CDR3 length: 14 amino acids. CDR3: CAWSPGLLNTEAFF. In DNA, the CDR3 is TGTGCCTGGAGCCCGGGACTCTTGAACACTGAAGCTTTCTTT.

This clonotype was detected ten times or more. The chain couples TRBV7-8 to TRBJ2-1, with 7 positions matching TRBD1. The CDR3 is made up of 15 amino acids. The V segment lost 5 bases and the J segment 5 bases; nucleotides outside the gene matches: 9. From germline, CDR1 is SGHVS and CDR2 FQNEAQ. The DNA for the CDR3 is TGTGCCAGCAGCCTAGAGGACAGGAAGGACAATGAGCAGTTCTTC. This translates into CASSLEDRKDNEQFF.